Given below is one T cell receptor (beta chain) in context. Its target is not known. Germline CDR1 reads MNHEY; CDR2 reads SMNVEV (reference sequence). The CDR3 spans 15 residues. V was trimmed by 7 bases and J by 4 bases, leaving 17 bases between them. This specimen comes from a study of cytomegalovirus exposure and HLA in healthy donors. Study-level points and caveats: Most TCRs appeared rarely, but some public TCRs recurred in many donors.

Here immunoSEQ multiplex PCR was the method, and the copy in TCRdb shows in-frame clones only, minus some. In the table there are about 270,000 clones, 80% to 90% of which are singletons. The sequencing input was PBMCs. The receptor comes from a woman aged 18-29 years in good health and CMV-seronegative. This chain links TRBV27 with TRBJ1-5; tentative D call: TRBD1 (5 bases). The CDR3 coding sequence is TGTGCCAGCATGCCCCTGGGCAGGGCTAATCAGCCCCAGCATTTT. The encoded protein is CASMPLGRANQPQHF.